Following are 15 T cell receptor beta chains from one sample sequenced in a study of T cell repertoires in cytomegalovirus infection. TCRdb re-derived calls from the reads in MiXCR, one entry per CDR3 protein. The sample holds about 150,000 distinct CDR3 sequences, about a quarter seen once. Sequencing was carried out using PBMCs. The receptor set was obtained from a human donor in good health (CMV status not recorded). Some clones in this sample may be carry-over from other donors' samples.

This chain connects TRBV20-1 to TRBJ2-5, with a weak D call TRBD2 (6 bases). Germline V gives CDR1 DFQATT, CDR2 SNEGSKA (reference sequence). The CDR3 sequence is 13 residues long. V was clipped by 4 bases and J by 3 bases, with 12 bases between them. Here the CDR3 reads CSANPLAKETQYF. The CDR3 nucleotides are TGCAGTGCTAACCCTCTAGCGAAAGAGACCCAGTACTTC.

This clonotype was observed a few times. The chain joins TRBV25-1 to TRBJ1-1; weak D call: TRBD1 (6 bases). V lost 2 bases and J 5 bases, leaving 15 bases between the germline ends. CDR1 is MGHDK and CDR2 is SYGVNS in the germline V gene. The CDR3 has 15 residues. DNA of the CDR3: TGTGCCAGCAGTGAAGATCAAGGGGGGCGAACTGAAGCTTTCTTT. Translated, it gives CASSEDQGGRTEAFF.

This clonotype was recorded a few times. CDR3 loop: CATSDFYGGADTQYF. The CDR3, as DNA: TGTGCCACCAGTGATTTCTACGGGGGGGCAGATACGCAGTATTTT. V and J are TRBV24-1 and TRBJ2-3, with TRBD2 matching over 8 bases. Trimming cost V 1 base and J 4 bases; bases outside gene matches: 3. Germline values: CDR1 KGHDR, CDR2 SFDVKD. This CDR3 comprises 15 residues.

The V gene is TRBV5-1, the J gene TRBJ2-5, with D possibly matching TRBD1 (5 bases). V lost 1 base and J 4 bases, leaving 14 bases between the germline ends. The V gene's germline CDR1 is SGHRS and CDR2 YFSETQ. This CDR3 is 15 amino acids long. In nucleotides, the CDR3 is TGCGCCAGCAGCTTGTCGCAGGGCGGAATAGAGACCCAGTACTTC. Translating gives CASSLSQGGIETQYF.

This clonotype was counted a few times. The chain combines TRBV7-3 with TRBJ1-1, with D tentatively TRBD1 (5 bases). V was clipped by 5 bases and J by 5 bases, with 15 bases between them. Germline values: CDR1 SGHTA, CDR2 FQGTGA. The CDR3 contains 14 residues. The DNA for the CDR3 is TGTGCCAGCAGCCACGATGGGGGGGGAACTGAAGCTTTCTTT. Translating it yields CASSHDGGGTEAFF.

A few counts support this clonotype. The J gene is TRBJ2-3, the V gene TRBV5-1; tentative D call: TRBD1 (5 bases). CDR3 length: 15 amino acids. Germline V gene sequence: CDR1 SGHRS, CDR2 YFSETQ. With 0 bases removed from V and 10 bases from J, the gap between germline ends came to 18 bases. For the CDR3, the DNA is TGCGCCAGCAGCTTGGAAGGGGTCCCTAGGCAGGCGCAGTATTTT. Translating gives CASSLEGVPRQAQYF.

This clonotype was picked up a small number of times. The chain joins TRBV7-9 to TRBJ1-4; the D gene is possibly TRBD1 (6 bases). Trimming stripped 4 bases from V and 0 bases from J, with 18 bases between. The CDR3 has 18 residues. Germline V gene lookup returns CDR1 SEHNR and CDR2 FQNEAQ (reference sequence). The DNA for the CDR3 is TGTGCCAGCAGCTCGCCTTATACACAGGGTGCAACTAATGAAAAACTGTTTTTT. This sequence encodes CASSSPYTQGATNEKLFF.

The chain combines TRBV29-1 with TRBJ1-4, with 9 positions matching TRBD1. V lost 6 bases and J lost 8; bases outside the gene matches: 4. This CDR3 is 12 amino acids long. Germline CDR1 is SQVTM and CDR2 is ANQGSEA. CDR3 sequence: CSVAGTGEKLFF. Here the CDR3 DNA reads TGCAGCGTCGCCGGGACAGGGGAAAAACTGTTTTTT.

This clonotype was counted at least ten times. The J gene is TRBJ2-5, the V gene TRBV7-2, with 9 nucleotides matching TRBD1. The V segment lost 4 bases and the J segment 9 bases; nucleotides outside the gene matches: 9. The CDR3 extends over 14 amino acids. The germline gives CDR1 SGHTA, CDR2 FQGNSA. CDR3 in amino acids: CASSWGTGPGAQYF. DNA for the CDR3: TGTGCCAGCAGCTGGGGGACAGGGCCGGGGGCCCAGTACTTC.

This clonotype has just one count. The chain carries TRBV7-9 and TRBJ1-1, with 8 bases that match TRBD1. The CDR3 length is 16 residues. CDR1 and CDR2 from the germline V gene are SEHNR and FQNEAQ (reference sequence). V shed 1 base, J shed 3 bases, and the junction held 7 bases outside the gene matches. The chain's CDR3 is CASSLGTGPKDTEAFF. CDR3 nucleotides: TGTGCCAGCAGCTTAGGGACAGGGCCGAAGGACACTGAAGCTTTCTTT.

This clonotype was detected many times. This sequence joins TRBV7-3 and TRBJ1-1, with D perhaps TRBD1 (6 bases). This CDR3 has 15 residues. Germline CDR1 and CDR2: SGHTA and FQGTGA. Trimming removed 1 base at V and 1 base at J, with 10 bases between. CDR3 sequence: CASSLSGGGNTEAFF. The DNA for the CDR3 is TGTGCCAGCAGCTTAAGTGGGGGCGGGAACACTGAAGCTTTCTTT.

This clonotype was detected only a few times. The chain recombines TRBV28 with TRBJ2-1; the match to TRBD2 covers 10 bases. This CDR3 spans 18 amino acids. Germline assignment: CDR1 MDHEN and CDR2 SYDVKM. V dropped 5 bases and J dropped 4; count of bases not matched to a gene: 14. The chain's CDR3 is CASSPFGSLAGIYNEQFF. For the CDR3, the DNA is TGTGCCAGCAGTCCTTTTGGGTCACTAGCGGGGATTTACAATGAGCAGTTCTTC.

This clonotype occurred a few times. The chain joins TRBV7-9 to TRBJ2-1; 9 bases match TRBD1. J gave up 7 bases and V 5 bases, and 9 bases lay outside the gene matches. The CDR3 is 15 residues long. The germline V gene has CDR1 SEHNR and CDR2 FQNEAQ (reference sequence). The CDR3 DNA follows: TGTGCCAGCAGCATCGGGACAGGGAGTCTAAATGAGCAGTTCTTC. Its protein is CASSIGTGSLNEQFF.

This chain joins TRBV7-9 and TRBJ2-7; no clear D gene. Per the germline V gene, CDR1 is SEHNR and CDR2 is FQNEAQ (reference sequence). This CDR3 is 13 amino acids long. V was cut by 7 bases and J by 6 bases, with 16 bases left in between. The CDR3 loop is CASTQEGFGEQYF. For the CDR3, the DNA is TGTGCCAGCACTCAGGAAGGATTCGGCGAGCAGTACTTC.

The chain employs TRBV5-4 and TRBJ2-1, with 8 bases fitting TRBD2. Trimming took 5 bases from V and 3 from J; bases not matched to a gene: 7. CDR1 is SGHNT, CDR2 YYREEE, per germline (reference sequence). The CDR3 consists of 15 residues. The chain's CDR3 is CASSRRGGDYNEQFF. The DNA for the CDR3 is TGTGCCAGCAGTCGACGGGGGGGGGACTACAATGAGCAGTTCTTC.